Shown below are 6 T cell receptor beta chains from a single sample sequenced in a study of blood T cell repertoires in COVID-19. Sequencing was performed with immunoSEQ multiplex PCR; in TCRdb, only in-frame clones are kept and a portion is missing. The data show 150,000 to 200,000 clones, about 80% seen once. The material sequenced was peripheral blood. The receptors derive from a human donor with acute or convalescent COVID-19. The donor label of this sample is uncertain.

The V call is TRBV6-5, the J call TRBJ2-1; tentative D call: TRBD1 (6 bases). The CDR3 runs to 13 residues. The V end was cut by 6 bases, the J end by 6 bases, with 12 bases between. CDR1 and CDR2 from the germline V gene are MNHEY and SVGAGI. The CDR3 here is CASRTTGLNEQFF. CDR3 DNA: TGTGCCAGCAGAACTACAGGGCTCAATGAGCAGTTCTTC.

The sample holds one count of this clone. V gene TRBV7-6 combines with J gene TRBJ2-2, with 8 bases fitting TRBD1. The CDR3 loop spans 17 amino acids. CDR1 and CDR2 (germline): SGHVS, FNYEAQ. J lost 6 bases, V lost 4 bases, and 13 bases had no gene match. The CDR3 bases are TGTGCCAGCAGCTCCTCCACGCAGGGGGCCCGGGCCGGGGAGCTGTTTTTT. Translating it yields CASSSSTQGARAGELFF. Drawing the rest from reference TRBV7-6 and TRBJ2-2, the complete variable domain is GAGVSQSPRYKVTKRGQDVALRCDPISGHVSLYWYRQALGQGPEFLTYFNYEAQQDKSGLPNDRFSAERPEGSISTLTIQRTEQRDSAMYRCASSSSTQGARAGELFFGEGSRLTVL.

V is TRBV7-9 and J is TRBJ2-3; 9 positions agree with TRBD1. In germline, CDR1 is SEHNR, CDR2 FQNEAQ (reference sequence). This CDR3 contains 14 residues. V shed 9 bases, J shed 2 bases, and the junction held 6 bases outside the gene matches. DNA of the CDR3: TGTGCCAGTAACAGGGGGCTTATCACAGATACGCAGTATTTT. Its protein product is CASNRGLITDTQYF.

J is TRBJ2-2 and V is TRBV7-2; TRBD2 matches 7 bases. The CDR3 runs to 15 residues. The V gene's germline CDR1 is SGHTA and CDR2 FQGNSA. V trimming: 2 bases; J trimming: 5 bases; junction bases outside the gene matches: 5. CDR3 in amino acids: CASSLSTSRTGELFF. The CDR3 nucleotides read TGTGCCAGCAGCTTATCGACTAGCAGAACCGGGGAGCTGTTTTTT.

The genes are TRBV5-6 and TRBJ1-5, with a possible D match to TRBD1 (6 bases). Germline loops: CDR1 SGHDT, CDR2 YYEEEE. V gave up 0 bases and J gave up 10 bases, with 14 bases separating them. The CDR3 consists of 14 residues. CDR3 bases: TGTGCCAGCAGCTTGGGAGTAGGGACATATCCCCAGCATTTT. Translating it yields CASSLGVGTYPQHF.

CDR3 region: CASSFDRSNQPQHF. The CDR3, as DNA: TGTGCCAGCAGTTTCGACAGAAGCAATCAGCCCCAGCATTTT. The chain recombines TRBV27 with TRBJ1-5, with a weak D call TRBD1 (5 bases). This CDR3 comprises 14 residues. Trimming took off 3 bases at V and 1 base at J, with 7 bases between the two ends. Germline lookup yields CDR1 MNHEY and CDR2 SMNVEV (reference sequence).